Below, 29 T cell receptor beta chains from the same sample are listed, as sequenced in a study of blood T cells in healthy people across ages. Together with a sample-barcoded 5' primer, a J-beta primer mix was included in a second PCR lasting about 7 to 12 cycles. TCRdb processed the 5' RACE reads anew with MiXCR; each CDR3 protein has one entry. Among around 1,800,000 distinct CDR3 sequences listed, more than 35% were seen once. The sample was blood. Receptor source: a human donor in good health.

Remarks on this clonotype: Here the CDR3 omits its conserved ending phenylalanine or tryptophan, so a read error is the likely source. J is TRBJ2-7 and V is TRBV4-2; 7 bases line up with TRBD2. With V trimmed by 4 bases and J by 3 bases, 3 bases remained unmatched. The germline V gene encodes CDR1 LGHNA and CDR2 YNFKEQ. The CDR3 is 13 residues long. The DNA of the CDR3 is TGTGCCAGCAGCCCAGCGGGAATCTACGAGCAGTACTTA. Its translation: CASSPAGIYEQYL.

The V gene is TRBV5-1, the J gene TRBJ1-6, with a possible D match to TRBD1 (6 bases). In germline, CDR1 is SGHRS, CDR2 YFSETQ. The CDR3 runs 15 residues. V shed 2 bases and J shed 6 bases, with 12 bases lying between them. The CDR3 DNA reads TGCGCCAGCAGCTTTTCAGGGGTTGGTAATTCACCCCTCCACTTT. Its translation: CASSFSGVGNSPLHF.

This chain links TRBV7-2 with TRBJ2-1; 10 positions match TRBD1. This CDR3 is 15 amino acids long. Germline CDR1 is SGHTA and CDR2 is FQGNSA. The V segment lost 3 bases and the J segment 6 bases; nucleotides outside the gene matches: 5. In nucleotides, the CDR3 is TGTGCCAGCAGCTTCCTCAGGACAGGGGGCAATGAGCAGTTCTTC. The encoded protein is CASSFLRTGGNEQFF.

V and J are TRBV12-3 or TRBV12-4 and TRBJ2-5; TRBD2 matches at 10 bases. Trimming removed 6 bases from V and 5 bases from J; junction bases left unmatched: 9. The CDR3 runs 15 residues. The CDR3 protein is CASSQTSGVAETQYF. CDR3 DNA: TGTGCCAGCAGCCAAACTAGCGGGGTAGCGGAGACCCAGTACTTC.

This chain links TRBV4-3 with TRBJ2-4, with 8 bases that match TRBD2. V lost 1 base to trimming and J lost 8 bases; unmatched junction nucleotides: 7. CDR1 is LGHNA, CDR2 YSLEER, per germline. The CDR3 covers 15 residues. The CDR3 region is CASSQVFAAGDIQYF. The CDR3 region has the DNA TGCGCCAGCAGCCAAGTGTTCGCAGCGGGGGACATTCAGTACTTC.

The J gene is TRBJ1-2, the V gene TRBV3-1; D is unclear. The germline V gene has CDR1 LGHDT and CDR2 YNNKEL (reference sequence). V dropped 2 bases and J dropped 5 bases, with 15 bases sitting between them. There are 15 residues in the CDR3. The CDR3 protein is CASSQRVDGPYGYTF. The DNA of the CDR3 is TGTGCCAGCAGCCAAAGGGTGGACGGACCTTATGGCTACACCTTC.

The chain joins TRBV29-1 to TRBJ1-1, with no clear D. V dropped 4 bases and J dropped 0 bases, with 15 bases sitting between them. Germline CDR1 SQVTM, CDR2 ANQGSEA. CDR3 length: 15 residues. CDR3 loop: CSVAYNLILNTEAFF. The CDR3 bases are TGCAGCGTTGCGTACAATCTGATACTGAACACTGAAGCTTTCTTT.

This clonotype was recorded many times. V is TRBV10-3 and J is TRBJ2-7; TRBD1 matches 8 bases. Germline V lookup: CDR1 ENHRY, CDR2 SYGVKD. The CDR3 sequence is 13 residues long. V dropped 4 bases and J dropped 4; count of bases not matched to a gene: 3. Here the CDR3 reads CAISGGQVYEQYF. Written as DNA, the CDR3 is TGTGCCATCAGTGGGGGACAGGTATACGAGCAGTACTTC.

This clonotype was seen once. The chain combines TRBV12-3 or TRBV12-4 with TRBJ2-1; tentative D call: TRBD2 (5 bases). This CDR3 has 15 amino acids. V was cut by 4 bases and J by 0 bases, with 10 bases left in between. The CDR3 DNA reads as TGTGCCAGCAGTTGGGAGCTCAGCTCCTACAATGAGCAGTTCTTC. Its translation: CASSWELSSYNEQFF.

V is TRBV2 and J is TRBJ2-1, with D perhaps TRBD2 (7 bases). CDR1 and CDR2 from the germline V gene are SNHLY and FYNNEI. The CDR3 is 12 residues long. Trimming took off 7 bases at V and 13 bases at J, with 17 bases between the two ends. The CDR3 protein is CASNGGRETQFF. The CDR3 DNA follows: TGTGCCAGCAATGGGGGGCGGGAGACCCAGTTCTTC. Full variable domain (outside the CDR3, taken from reference TRBV2 and TRBJ2-1): EPEVTQTPSHQVTQMGQEVILRCVPISNHLYFYWYRQILGQKVEFLVSFYNNEISEKSEIFDDQFSVERPDGSNFTLKIRSTKLEDSAMYFCASNGGRETQFFGPGTRLTVL.

The V gene is TRBV5-1, the J gene TRBJ2-5; possible D gene TRBD1, 7 bases. CDR1 is SGHRS, CDR2 YFSETQ, per germline. The CDR3 is 15 amino acids. Trimming removed 4 bases at V and 0 bases at J, with 13 bases between. CDR3 in amino acids: CASSGGTAHQETQYF. In nucleotides, the CDR3 is TGCGCCAGCAGCGGGGGGACAGCACACCAAGAGACCCAGTACTTC.

This clonotype was observed a handful of times. The V and J genes are TRBV13 and TRBJ2-5, with TRBD1 matching over 9 bases. The J call may be faulty, since TRBJ2-7 better matches the DNA end. This CDR3 is 14 amino acids long. Germline values: CDR1 PRHDT, CDR2 FYEKMQ (reference sequence). The chain's CDR3 is CASSFRTGVSEQYF. The CDR3 nucleotides are TGTGCCAGCAGCTTCCGGACAGGGGTCTCCGAGCAGTACTTC.

In this sample, this clonotype turned up a few times. The chain links TRBV5-5 to TRBJ2-3; D ambiguous. Trimming removed 6 bases at V and 6 bases at J, with 14 bases between. CDR1 is SGHKS, CDR2 YYEKEE, per germline (reference sequence). The CDR3 totals 13 residues. The CDR3 loop reads CASKDDPSDTQYF. CDR3 nucleotides: TGTGCCAGCAAGGACGACCCATCCGATACGCAGTATTTT.

The chain carries TRBV6-2 or TRBV6-3 and TRBJ1-2, with a tentative D call TRBD1 (5 bases). V was shortened by 5 bases and J by 3 bases, with 25 bases between the two germline ends. Germline V CDR1 and CDR2: MNHEY, SVGEGT. This CDR3 has 18 amino acids. CDR3 nucleotides: TGTGCCAGCAGTGGAGCCTCGTTGGCGGGGGTTCAGGACTATGGCTACACCTTC. Its protein is CASSGASLAGVQDYGYTF.

This chain connects TRBV12-3 or TRBV12-4 to TRBJ1-1, with 7 bases aligning to TRBD1. The CDR3 length is 14 residues. V dropped 3 bases and J dropped 5; count of bases not matched to a gene: 6. CDR3: CASSFSGGRTEAFF. The DNA of the CDR3 is TGTGCCAGCAGTTTTTCAGGGGGGAGGACTGAAGCTTTCTTT.

This clonotype appeared a few times. The rearrangement joins TRBV4-3 to TRBJ1-2, with D maybe TRBD1 (6 bases). V lost 0 bases and J 6 bases, leaving 17 bases between the germline ends. The CDR3 extends over 16 amino acids. Germline V gene lookup returns CDR1 LGHNA and CDR2 YSLEER. As DNA, the CDR3 is TGCGCCAGCAGCCAAGATTTCAACAGGGAGGTTGATGGCTACACCTTC. The encoded protein is CASSQDFNREVDGYTF.

The V gene is TRBV7-6, the J gene TRBJ2-3, with a weak D call TRBD1 (6 bases). V was clipped by 1 base and J by 1 base, with 15 bases between them. The CDR3 has 17 amino acids. The V gene's germline CDR1 is SGHVS and CDR2 FNYEAQ. CDR3 coding DNA: TGTGCCAGCAGCTTAGAGTTTGTGGGGGCCGGCACAGATACGCAGTATTTT. Translating gives CASSLEFVGAGTDTQYF.

This clonotype showed up just a few times. J is TRBJ2-7 and V is TRBV27, with 13 nucleotides matching TRBD2. This CDR3 is 16 amino acids long. The germline V gene encodes CDR1 MNHEY and CDR2 SMNVEV (reference sequence). V lost 5 bases and J lost 0; bases outside the gene matches: 4. The CDR3 bases are TGTGCCAGCAGTCCGGGACTAGCGGGGCTCTCCTACGAGCAGTACTTC. It specifies CASSPGLAGLSYEQYF.

This clonotype showed up just a few times. DNA for the CDR3: TGCGCCAGCAGGACACAGGGGGGGACCTACGAGCAGTACTTC. Its protein is CASRTQGGTYEQYF. The gene calls are TRBV5-1 and TRBJ2-4; D perhaps matches TRBD1 (8 bases). The DNA matches TRBJ2-7 better at its end, which makes the J call doubtful. The CDR3 extends over 14 amino acids. In germline, CDR1 is SGHRS, CDR2 YFSETQ.

The chain carries TRBV7-3 and TRBJ1-1; no clear D gene. Looked up from germline, CDR1 is SGHTA and CDR2 is FQGTGA. The CDR3 runs to 13 residues. Trimming pared 1 base from V and 8 bases from J, leaving 11 bases between. The CDR3 coding sequence is TGTGCCAGCAGCTTAAACGGAGCGCCGGAAGCTTTCTTT. Protein product: CASSLNGAPEAFF.

The chain has TRBV5-5 and TRBJ2-6; 8 bases match TRBD1. Germline lookup yields CDR1 SGHKS and CDR2 YYEKEE (reference sequence). V was pared by 0 bases and J by 0 bases, with 11 bases of the junction left unmatched. The length of the CDR3 is 20 residues. The CDR3 sequence: CASSLEAGGDYLSGANVLTF. The CDR3 DNA reads TGTGCCAGCAGCTTGGAGGCAGGGGGCGACTACCTCTCTGGGGCCAACGTCCTGACTTTC.

This clonotype has a handful of counts. J is TRBJ2-1 and V is TRBV12-3 or TRBV12-4; perhaps TRBD1 as D (6 bases). The CDR3 extends over 12 amino acids. With 6 bases removed from V and 9 bases from J, the gap between germline ends came to 12 bases. Here the CDR3 reads CASRTGTGEQFF. DNA for the CDR3: TGTGCCAGCAGGACAGGCACGGGTGAGCAGTTCTTC.

This clonotype turned up a few times. This chain joins TRBV10-3 and TRBJ1-2; D not certain. This CDR3 spans 14 amino acids. The V gene lost 2 bases and the J gene lost 0 bases, with 7 bases spanning the gap. Per germline, CDR1 ENHRY and CDR2 SYGVKD. In DNA, the CDR3 is TGTGCCATCAGTGAGCCAGATACTAACTATGGCTACACCTTC. Amino acids: CAISEPDTNYGYTF.

CDR3 in DNA: TGTGCCAGCGGCGACAGTTATCAGTCCTACGAGCAGTACTTC. Translating it yields CASGDSYQSYEQYF. The chain uses TRBV27 and TRBJ2-7, with D maybe TRBD1 (5 bases). The CDR3 is made up of 14 amino acids. CDR1 and CDR2 (germline): MNHEY, SMNVEV (reference sequence). Between the trimmed V and J ends, which lost 8 bases and 1 base, there was a span of 15 bases.

In its sample, this clonotype was seen many times. The chain joins TRBV5-5 to TRBJ2-3, with a possible D match to TRBD1 (5 bases). The CDR3 spans 15 residues. Trimming took off 2 bases at V and 0 bases at J, with 10 bases between the two ends. The V gene's germline CDR1 is SGHKS and CDR2 YYEKEE (reference sequence). DNA for the CDR3: TGTGCCAGCAGCTTAGGGCAGGGTAGCACAGATACGCAGTATTTT. This translates into CASSLGQGSTDTQYF. The whole variable domain, remainder taken from reference TRBV5-5 and TRBJ2-3, is DAGVTQSPTHLIKTRGQQVTLRCSPISGHKSVSWYQQVLGQGPQFIFQYYEKEERGRGNFPDRFSARQFPNYSSELNVNALLLGDSALYLCASSLGQGSTDTQYFGPGTRLTVL.

V is TRBV5-5 and J is TRBJ2-3; tentatively, D is TRBD1 or TRBD2 (5 bases each). Germline values: CDR1 SGHKS, CDR2 YYEKEE (reference sequence). V was pared by 2 bases and J by 4 bases, with 20 bases between. The CDR3 is 17 residues long. The CDR3 DNA reads TGTGCCAGCAGCTTATCCCGGGACGGAAACGCCCCAGATACGCAGTATTTT. Residues: CASSLSRDGNAPDTQYF. The variable domain in full, completed from reference TRBV5-5 and TRBJ2-3, reads DAGVTQSPTHLIKTRGQQVTLRCSPISGHKSVSWYQQVLGQGPQFIFQYYEKEERGRGNFPDRFSARQFPNYSSELNVNALLLGDSALYLCASSLSRDGNAPDTQYFGPGTRLTVL.

The rearrangement uses TRBV9 and TRBJ1-2; D is unresolved. The CDR3 covers 15 residues. Germline-derived CDR1 and CDR2 are SGDLS and YYNGEE. V was cut by 0 bases and J by 5 bases, with 14 bases left in between. The CDR3 protein is CASSVEAVRSYGYTF. Here the CDR3 DNA reads TGTGCCAGCAGCGTAGAAGCGGTTAGGTCTTATGGCTACACCTTC.

CDR3: CASSQDGVRGKDGYTF. The CDR3 DNA reads as TGCGCCAGCAGCCAAGATGGAGTAAGAGGGAAGGATGGCTACACCTTC. The chain combines TRBV4-1 with TRBJ1-2; D gene ambiguous. Germline V gene sequence: CDR1 MGHRA, CDR2 YSYEKL. V lost 0 bases and J lost 6, with 17 bases in between. The length of the CDR3 is 16 residues.

This clonotype was counted ten times or more. The chain combines TRBV27 with TRBJ1-6, with D possibly TRBD1 on 5 matching bases. V shed 5 bases and J shed 0 bases, with 8 bases lying between them. Per germline, CDR1 MNHEY and CDR2 SMNVEV (reference sequence). The CDR3 runs 15 residues. The CDR3 DNA reads as TGTGCCAGCAGTCGGGGGAGCTCCTATAATTCACCCCTCCACTTT. Its translation is CASSRGSSYNSPLHF.